This T cell receptor beta chain was recorded in a study of identifying expanded T cells in peripheral blood. The table came from immunoSEQ multiplex PCR; TCRdb's copy has only in-frame clones and leaves some out. The sample shows 100,000 to 110,000 clones, 80% to 90% of them seen only once. Healthy donors had no documented immune events, such as infections, while sampled. The CDR3 sequence is 16 residues long. The sequence was obtained from a person between 18 and 75 years old in good health. V usage is TRBV12-2 and J usage is TRBJ2-1; TRBD2, the table's D call, was not compared with the DNA. TRBV12-2 is marked as a pseudogene. The sequencing sample was made of blood. The DNA of the CDR3 is TGTGCAAGTCGCTTAGGATCTAGCGGGGTCTACAATGAGCAGTTCTTC. This translates into CASRLGSSGVYNEQFF.